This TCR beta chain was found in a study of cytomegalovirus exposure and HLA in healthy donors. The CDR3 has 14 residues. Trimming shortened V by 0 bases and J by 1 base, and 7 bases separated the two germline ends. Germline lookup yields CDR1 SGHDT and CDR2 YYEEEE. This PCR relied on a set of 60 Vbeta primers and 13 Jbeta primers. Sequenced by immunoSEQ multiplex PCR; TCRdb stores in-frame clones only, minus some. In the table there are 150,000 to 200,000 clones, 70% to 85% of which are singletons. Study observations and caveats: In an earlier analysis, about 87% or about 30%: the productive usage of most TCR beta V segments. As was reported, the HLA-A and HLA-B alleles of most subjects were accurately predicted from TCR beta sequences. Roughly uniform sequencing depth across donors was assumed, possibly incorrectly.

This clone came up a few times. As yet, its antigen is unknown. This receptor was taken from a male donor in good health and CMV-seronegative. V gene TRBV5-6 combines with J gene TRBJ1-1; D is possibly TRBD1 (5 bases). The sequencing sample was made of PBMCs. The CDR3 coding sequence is TGTGCCAGCAGCTTGGACAGGAGGAACACTGAAGCTTTCTTT. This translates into CASSLDRRNTEAFF.